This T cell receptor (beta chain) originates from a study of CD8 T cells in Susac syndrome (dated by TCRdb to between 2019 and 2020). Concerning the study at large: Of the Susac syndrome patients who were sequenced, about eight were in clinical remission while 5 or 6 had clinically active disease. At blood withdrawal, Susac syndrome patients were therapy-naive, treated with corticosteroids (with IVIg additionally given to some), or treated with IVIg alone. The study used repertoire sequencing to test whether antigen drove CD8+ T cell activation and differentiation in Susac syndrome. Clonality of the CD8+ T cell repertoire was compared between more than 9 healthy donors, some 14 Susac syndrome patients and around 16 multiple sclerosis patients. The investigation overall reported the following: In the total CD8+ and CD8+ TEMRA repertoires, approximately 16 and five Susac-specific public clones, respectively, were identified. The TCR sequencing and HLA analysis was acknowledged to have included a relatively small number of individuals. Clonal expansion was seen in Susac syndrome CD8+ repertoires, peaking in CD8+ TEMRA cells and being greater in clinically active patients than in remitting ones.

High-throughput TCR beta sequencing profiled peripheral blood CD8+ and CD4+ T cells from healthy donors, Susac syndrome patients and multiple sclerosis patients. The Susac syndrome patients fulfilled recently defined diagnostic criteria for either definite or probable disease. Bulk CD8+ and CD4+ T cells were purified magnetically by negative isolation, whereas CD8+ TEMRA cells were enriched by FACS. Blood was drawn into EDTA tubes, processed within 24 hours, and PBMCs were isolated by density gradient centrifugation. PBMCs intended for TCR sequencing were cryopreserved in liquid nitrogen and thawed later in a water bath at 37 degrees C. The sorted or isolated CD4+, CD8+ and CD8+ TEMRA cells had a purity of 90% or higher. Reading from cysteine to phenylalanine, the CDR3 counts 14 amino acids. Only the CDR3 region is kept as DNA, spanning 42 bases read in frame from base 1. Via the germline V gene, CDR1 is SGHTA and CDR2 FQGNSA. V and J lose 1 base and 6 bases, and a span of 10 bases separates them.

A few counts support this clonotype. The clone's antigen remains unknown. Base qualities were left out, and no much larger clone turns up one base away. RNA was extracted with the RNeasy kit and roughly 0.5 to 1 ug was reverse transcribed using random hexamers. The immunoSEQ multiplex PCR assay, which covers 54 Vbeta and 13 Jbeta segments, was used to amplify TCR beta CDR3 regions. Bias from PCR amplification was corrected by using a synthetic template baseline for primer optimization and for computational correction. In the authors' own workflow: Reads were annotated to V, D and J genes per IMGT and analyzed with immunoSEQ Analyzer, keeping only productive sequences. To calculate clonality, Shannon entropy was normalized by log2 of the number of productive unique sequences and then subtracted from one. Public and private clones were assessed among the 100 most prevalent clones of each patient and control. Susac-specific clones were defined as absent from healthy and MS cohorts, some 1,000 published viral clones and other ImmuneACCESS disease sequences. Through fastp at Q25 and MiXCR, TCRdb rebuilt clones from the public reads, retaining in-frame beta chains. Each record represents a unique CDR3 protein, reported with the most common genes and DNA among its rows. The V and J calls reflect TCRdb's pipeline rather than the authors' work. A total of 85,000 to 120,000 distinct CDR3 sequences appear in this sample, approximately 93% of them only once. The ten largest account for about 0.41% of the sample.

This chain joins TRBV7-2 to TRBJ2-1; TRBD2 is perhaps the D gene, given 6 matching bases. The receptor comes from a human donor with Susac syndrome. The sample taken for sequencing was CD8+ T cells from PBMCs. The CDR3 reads CASSLEWGGNEQFF. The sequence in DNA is TGTGCCAGCAGCTTAGAATGGGGAGGCAATGAGCAGTTCTTC. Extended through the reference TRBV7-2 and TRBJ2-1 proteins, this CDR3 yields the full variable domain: GAGVSQSPSNKVTEKGKDVELRCDPISGHTALYWYRQSLGQGLEFLIYFQGNSAPDKSGLPSDRFSAERTGGSVSTLTIQRTQQEDSAVYLCASSLEWGGNEQFFGPGTRLTVL.